The sequence of this T cell receptor beta chain was determined in a study of human T cells and chemical hapten exposure. TCRdb reanalysed the RACE reads using MiXCR and keeps one entry per CDR3 protein. In the table there are some 170,000 distinct CDR3 sequences, about a fifth of which are singletons. The time point was: patch test 1, 2 weeks after DPC sensitization. Treatment denoted: therapeutic diphenylcyclopropenone sensitization with weekly scalp DPC. The sequence was obtained from a woman in her forties or fifties with alopecia areata. Some clones in this sample may be carry-over from other donors' samples. Specimen: whole blood, collected in connection with sensitization to the hapten diphenylcyclopropenone (DPC).

CDR3 sequence: CASSSPEGGNTEAFF. In DNA form, the CDR3 reads TGTGCCAGCAGCTCCCCCGAAGGGGGGAACACTGAAGCTTTCTTT. This chain uses TRBV7-9 with TRBJ1-1; tentative D call: TRBD1 (6 bases). CDR1 and CDR2 (germline): SEHNR, FQNEAQ (reference sequence). The CDR3 extends over 15 amino acids. V gave up 4 bases and J gave up 1 base, with 13 bases separating them.